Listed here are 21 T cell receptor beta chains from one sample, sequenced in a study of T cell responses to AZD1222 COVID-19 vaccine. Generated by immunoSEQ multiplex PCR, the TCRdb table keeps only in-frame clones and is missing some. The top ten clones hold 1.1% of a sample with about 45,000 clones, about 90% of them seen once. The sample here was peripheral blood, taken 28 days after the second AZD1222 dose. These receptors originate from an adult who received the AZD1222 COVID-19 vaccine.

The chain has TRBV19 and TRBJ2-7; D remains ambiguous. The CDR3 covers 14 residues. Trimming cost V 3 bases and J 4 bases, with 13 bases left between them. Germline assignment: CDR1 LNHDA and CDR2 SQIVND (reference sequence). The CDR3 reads CASSIRSGHYEQYF. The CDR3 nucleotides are TGTGCCAGTAGTATCCGCTCTGGGCATTACGAGCAGTACTTC. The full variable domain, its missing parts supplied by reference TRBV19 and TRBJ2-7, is DGGITQSPKYLFRKEGQNVTLSCEQNLNHDAMYWYRQDPGQGLRLIYYSQIVNDFQKGDIAEGYSVSREKKESFPLTVTSAQKNPTAFYLCASSIRSGHYEQYFGPGTRLTVT.

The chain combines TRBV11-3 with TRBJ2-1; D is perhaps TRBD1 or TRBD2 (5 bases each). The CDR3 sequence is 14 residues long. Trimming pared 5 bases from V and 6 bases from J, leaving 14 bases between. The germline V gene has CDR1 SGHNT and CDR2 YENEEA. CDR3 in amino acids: CASSTGRLVNEQFF. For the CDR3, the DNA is TGTGCCAGCAGCACGGGGCGGCTGGTCAATGAGCAGTTCTTC.

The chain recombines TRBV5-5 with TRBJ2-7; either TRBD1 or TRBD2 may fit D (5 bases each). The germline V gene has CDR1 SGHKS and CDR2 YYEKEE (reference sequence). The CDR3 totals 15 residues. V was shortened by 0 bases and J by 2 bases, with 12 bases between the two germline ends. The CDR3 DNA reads TGTGCCAGCAGCTTGGCAGGGACGGTTACCTACGAGCAGTACTTC. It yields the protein CASSLAGTVTYEQYF.

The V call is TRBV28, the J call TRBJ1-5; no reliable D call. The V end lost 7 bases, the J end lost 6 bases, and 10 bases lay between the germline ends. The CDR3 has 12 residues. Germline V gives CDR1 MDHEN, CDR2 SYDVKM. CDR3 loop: CASISGPQPQHF. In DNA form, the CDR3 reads TGTGCCAGCATCAGTGGTCCTCAGCCCCAGCATTTT.

This chain's CDR3 is CASSYSAGRGGYTF. The CDR3, as DNA: TGTGCCAGCAGTTACTCTGCAGGACGTGGCGGCTACACCTTC. This sequence joins TRBV6-5 and TRBJ1-2; no reliable D call. V lost 0 bases to trimming and J lost 8 bases, with 13 bases between them. The CDR3 length is 14 residues. The germline V gene encodes CDR1 MNHEY and CDR2 SVGAGI.

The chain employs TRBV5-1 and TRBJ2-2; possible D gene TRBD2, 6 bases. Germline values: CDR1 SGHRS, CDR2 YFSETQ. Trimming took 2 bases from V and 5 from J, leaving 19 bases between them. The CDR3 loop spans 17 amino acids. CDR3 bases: TGCGCCAGCAGCTTCGGAGGGATGGGGGTTATGACCGGGGAGCTGTTTTTT. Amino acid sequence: CASSFGGMGVMTGELFF.

This CDR3 is CASSLGRVSEQFF. The DNA for the CDR3 is TGTGCCAGCAGCTTAGGCAGGGTGAGTGAGCAGTTCTTC. V gene TRBV7-2 combines with J gene TRBJ2-1, with D tentatively TRBD1 (5 bases). Germline V lookup: CDR1 SGHTA, CDR2 FQGNSA. The CDR3 is made up of 13 amino acids. V was clipped by 1 base and J by 9 bases, with 10 bases between them.

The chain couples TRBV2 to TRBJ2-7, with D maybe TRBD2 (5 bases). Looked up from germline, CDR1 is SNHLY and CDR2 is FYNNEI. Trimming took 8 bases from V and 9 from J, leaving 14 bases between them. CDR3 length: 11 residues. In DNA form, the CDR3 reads TGTGCCAGCGGGAGCCGCCCCAGGCAGTACTTC. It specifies CASGSRPRQYF.

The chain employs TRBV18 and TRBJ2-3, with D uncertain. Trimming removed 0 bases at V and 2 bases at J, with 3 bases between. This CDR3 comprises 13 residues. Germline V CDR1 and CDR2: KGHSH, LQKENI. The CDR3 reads CASSPPNTDTQYF. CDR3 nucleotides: TGTGCCAGCTCACCACCCAACACAGATACGCAGTATTTT.

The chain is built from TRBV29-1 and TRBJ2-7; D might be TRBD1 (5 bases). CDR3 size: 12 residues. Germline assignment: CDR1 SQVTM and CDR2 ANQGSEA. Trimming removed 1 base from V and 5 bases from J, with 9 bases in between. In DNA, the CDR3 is TGCAGCGTTGAAGCCCCAGGGAACGAGCAGTACTTC. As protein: CSVEAPGNEQYF.

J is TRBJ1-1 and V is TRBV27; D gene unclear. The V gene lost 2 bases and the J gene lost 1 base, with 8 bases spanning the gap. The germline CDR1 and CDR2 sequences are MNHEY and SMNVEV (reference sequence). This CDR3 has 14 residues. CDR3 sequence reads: CASSLDEGNTEAFF. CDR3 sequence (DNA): TGTGCCAGCAGTTTAGACGAGGGGAACACTGAAGCTTTCTTT.

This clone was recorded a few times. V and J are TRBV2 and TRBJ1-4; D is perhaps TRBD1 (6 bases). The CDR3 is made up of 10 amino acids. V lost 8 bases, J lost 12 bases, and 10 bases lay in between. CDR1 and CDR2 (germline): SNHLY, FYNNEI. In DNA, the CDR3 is TGTGCCAGCGGGGGGGCGCAACTGTTTTTT. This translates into CASGGAQLFF.

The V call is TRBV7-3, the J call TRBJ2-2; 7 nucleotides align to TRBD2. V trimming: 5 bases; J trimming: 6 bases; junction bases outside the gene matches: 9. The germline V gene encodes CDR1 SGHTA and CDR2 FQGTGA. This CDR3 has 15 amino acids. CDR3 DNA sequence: TGTGCCAGCAGCGCCGTCGGTGCGGGAGCCGGGGAGCTGTTTTTT. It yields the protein CASSAVGAGAGELFF.

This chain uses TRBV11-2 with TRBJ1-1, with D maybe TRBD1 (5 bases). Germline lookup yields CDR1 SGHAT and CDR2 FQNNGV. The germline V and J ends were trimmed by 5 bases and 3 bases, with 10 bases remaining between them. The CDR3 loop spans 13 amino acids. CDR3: CASSLGGDTEAFF. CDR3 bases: TGTGCCAGCAGCCTCGGGGGGGACACTGAAGCTTTCTTT.

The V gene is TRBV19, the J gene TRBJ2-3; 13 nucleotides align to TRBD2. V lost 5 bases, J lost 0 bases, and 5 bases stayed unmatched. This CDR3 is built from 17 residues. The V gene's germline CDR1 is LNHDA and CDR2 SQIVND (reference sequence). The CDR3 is CASSSRTSGRSTDTQYF. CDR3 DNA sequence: TGTGCCAGTAGTTCGCGGACTAGCGGGAGAAGCACAGATACGCAGTATTTT.

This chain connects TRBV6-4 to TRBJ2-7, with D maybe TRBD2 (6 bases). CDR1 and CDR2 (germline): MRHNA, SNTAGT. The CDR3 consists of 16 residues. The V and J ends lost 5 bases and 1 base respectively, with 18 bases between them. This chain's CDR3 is CASSRAGRDPSYEQYF. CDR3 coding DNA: TGTGCCAGCAGTAGAGCTGGGCGGGACCCGTCCTACGAGCAGTACTTC.

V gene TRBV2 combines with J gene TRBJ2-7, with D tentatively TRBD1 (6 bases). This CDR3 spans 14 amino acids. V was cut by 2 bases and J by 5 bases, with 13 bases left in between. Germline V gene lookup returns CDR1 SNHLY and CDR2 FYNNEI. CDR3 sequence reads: CASSERAGENEQYF. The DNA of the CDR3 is TGTGCCAGCAGTGAAAGGGCAGGGGAAAACGAGCAGTACTTC.

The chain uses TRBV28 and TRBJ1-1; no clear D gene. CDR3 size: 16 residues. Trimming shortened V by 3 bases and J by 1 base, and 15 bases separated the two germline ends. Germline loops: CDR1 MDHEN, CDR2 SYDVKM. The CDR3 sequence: CASSFPAWSGNTEAFF. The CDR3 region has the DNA TGTGCCAGCAGTTTCCCGGCGTGGAGCGGGAACACTGAAGCTTTCTTT.

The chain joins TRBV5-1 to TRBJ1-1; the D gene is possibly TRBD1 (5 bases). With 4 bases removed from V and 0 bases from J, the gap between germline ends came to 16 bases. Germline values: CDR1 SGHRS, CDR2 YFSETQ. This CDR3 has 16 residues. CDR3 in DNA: TGCGCCAGCAGCCTCGCCCTTGGGACGGTGAACACTGAAGCTTTCTTT. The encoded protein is CASSLALGTVNTEAFF.

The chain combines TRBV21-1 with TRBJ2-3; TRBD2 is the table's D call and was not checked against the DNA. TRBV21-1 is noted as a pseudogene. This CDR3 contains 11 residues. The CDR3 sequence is CASTGTDTQYF. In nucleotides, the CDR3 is TGTGCCAGCACCGGCACAGATACGCAGTATTTT.

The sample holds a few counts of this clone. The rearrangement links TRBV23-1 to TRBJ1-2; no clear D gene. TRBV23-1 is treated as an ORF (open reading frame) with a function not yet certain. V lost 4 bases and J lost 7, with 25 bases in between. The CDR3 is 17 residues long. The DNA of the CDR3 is TGCGCCAGCAGTCCGGATAAGTGGAGGGAACCTTATGGTGGCTACACCTTC. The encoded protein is CASSPDKWREPYGGYTF.